This T cell receptor beta chain was identified during a study of OX40 agonist ivuxolimab in advanced cancers. TCRdb's table, derived via immunoSEQ multiplex PCR, lists solely in-frame clones and lacks some. The data show over 45,000 clones, with over 85% seen just once and approximately 20% held by the top ten. Germline lookup yields CDR1 LGHNA and CDR2 YSLEER. The CDR3 has 17 residues. The ends were cut back, 0 bases at V and 0 bases at J, with 12 bases in the middle. This sequence was found in an adult with an advanced solid tumor such as melanoma, head and neck, liver or kidney cancer. This chain uses TRBV4-3 with TRBJ2-1; perhaps D is TRBD1 or TRBD2 (5 bases each). This specimen was CD4+ or CD8+ T cells sorted from blood, taken in a trial of the OX40 agonist ivuxolimab. The CDR3 spells CASSQDPGPRSYNEQFF. As DNA, the CDR3 is TGCGCCAGCAGCCAAGATCCGGGACCCCGCTCCTACAATGAGCAGTTCTTC.